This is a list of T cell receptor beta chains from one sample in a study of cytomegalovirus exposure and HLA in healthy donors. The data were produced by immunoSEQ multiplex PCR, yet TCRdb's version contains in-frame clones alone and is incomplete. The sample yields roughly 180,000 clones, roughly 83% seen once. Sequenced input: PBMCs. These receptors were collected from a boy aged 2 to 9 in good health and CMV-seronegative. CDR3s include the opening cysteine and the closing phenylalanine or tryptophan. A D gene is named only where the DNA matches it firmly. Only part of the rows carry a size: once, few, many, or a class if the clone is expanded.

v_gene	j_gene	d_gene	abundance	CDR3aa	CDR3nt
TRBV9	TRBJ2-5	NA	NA	CASSVETAGETQYF	TGTGCCAGCAGCGTAGAGACCGCCGGGGAGACCCAGTACTTC
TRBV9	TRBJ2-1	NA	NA	CASSVEGSGDSYNEQFF	TGTGCCAGCAGCGTAGAAGGTTCGGGAGACTCCTACAATGAGCAGTTCTTC
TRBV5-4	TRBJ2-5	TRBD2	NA	CASTTSKSGSGETQYF	TGTGCCAGCACCACTAGTAAGAGCGGGAGTGGAGAGACCCAGTACTTC
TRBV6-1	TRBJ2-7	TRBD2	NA	CASSPSGSGEQYF	TGTGCCAGCAGCCCGAGCGGGAGCGGAGAGCAGTACTTC
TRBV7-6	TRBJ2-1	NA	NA	CASSLELDLRNEQFF	TGTGCCAGCAGCTTAGAACTAGACTTACGCAATGAGCAGTTCTTC
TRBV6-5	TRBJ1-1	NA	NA	CASSYPGVPEAFF	TGTGCCAGCAGTTACCCGGGGGTTCCTGAAGCTTTCTTT
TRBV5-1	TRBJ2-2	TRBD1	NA	CASSSTGGPEKELFF	TGCGCCAGCAGCTCAACAGGGGGACCCGAAAAGGAGCTGTTTTTT
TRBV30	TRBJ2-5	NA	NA	CAWSAPSRTQYF	TGTGCCTGGAGCGCCCCGAGTAGGACCCAGTACTTC
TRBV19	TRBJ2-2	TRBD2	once	CASSIGTRANTGELFF	TGTGCCAGTAGTATAGGGACTAGAGCGAACACCGGGGAGCTGTTTTTT
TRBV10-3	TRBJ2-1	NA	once	CAISGEDSDEQFF	TGTGCCATCAGTGGTGAAGACAGTGATGAGCAGTTCTTC
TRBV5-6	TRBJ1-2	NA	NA	CASSLAGFGYTF	TGTGCCAGCAGCTTGGCCGGGTTTGGCTACACCTTC
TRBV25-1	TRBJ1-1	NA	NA	CASSEGAQAFF	TGTGCCAGCAGTGAAGGGGCGCAAGCTTTCTTT
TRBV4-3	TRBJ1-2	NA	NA	CASSQESGDYGYTF	TGCGCCAGCAGCCAAGAAAGTGGAGACTATGGCTACACCTTC
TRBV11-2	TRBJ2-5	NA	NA	CASSLMGQSIRETQYF	TGTGCCAGCAGTCTTATGGGCCAGTCAATTAGGGAGACCCAGTACTTC
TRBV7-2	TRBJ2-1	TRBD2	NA	CASNTGLAENEQFF	TGTGCCAGCAACACGGGACTAGCTGAGAATGAGCAGTTCTTC
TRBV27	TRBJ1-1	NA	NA	CASSLLVPQGLNTEAFF	TGTGCCAGCAGTTTATTGGTCCCCCAGGGGTTGAACACTGAAGCTTTCTTT
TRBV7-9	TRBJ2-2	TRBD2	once	CASSSLAVLTGELFF	TGTGCCAGCAGCTCGCTAGCGGTACTCACCGGGGAGCTGTTTTTT
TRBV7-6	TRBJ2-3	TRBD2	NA	CASSRRTSGGRTDTQYF	TGTGCCAGCAGCAGAAGAACTAGCGGGGGACGCACAGATACGCAGTATTTT
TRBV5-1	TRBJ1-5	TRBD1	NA	CASRPGTGSNQPQHF	TGCGCCAGCAGACCCGGGACAGGGAGCAATCAGCCCCAGCATTTT
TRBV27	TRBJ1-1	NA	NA	CASSQGAEAFF	TGTGCCAGCAGTCAAGGGGCTGAAGCTTTCTTT
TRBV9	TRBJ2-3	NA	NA	CASSYDRGRGTDTQYF	TGTGCCAGCAGCTATGACCGAGGGAGAGGGACAGATACGCAGTATTTT
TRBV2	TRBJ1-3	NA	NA	CASRGAYRSGNTIYF	TGTGCCAGCAGAGGAGCATACCGCTCTGGAAACACCATATATTTT
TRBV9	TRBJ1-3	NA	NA	CASSPEGTRNTIYF	TGTGCCAGCAGCCCAGAGGGGACACGAAACACCATATATTTT
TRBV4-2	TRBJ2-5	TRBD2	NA	CASSQVWVLAGGGRETQYF	TGTGCCAGCAGCCAAGTGTGGGTTTTAGCGGGAGGGGGGCGGGAGACCCAGTACTTC
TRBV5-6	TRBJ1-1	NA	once	CASSRGQEAFF	TGTGCCAGCAGCCGTGGACAGGAAGCTTTCTTT
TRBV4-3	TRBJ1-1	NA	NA	CASSLHEGPNTEAFF	TGCGCCAGCAGCCTCCATGAGGGCCCGAACACTGAAGCTTTCTTT
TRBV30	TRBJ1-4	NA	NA	CACHRGNPNEKLFF	TGTGCCTGTCATAGGGGCAACCCGAATGAAAAACTGTTTTTT
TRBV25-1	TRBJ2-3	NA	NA	CASSRTPWDTQYF	TGTGCCAGCAGCCGGACACCTTGGGATACGCAGTATTTT
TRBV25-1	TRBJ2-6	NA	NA	CASSDTLSGANGLTF	TGTGCCAGCAGTGACACTCTCTCTGGGGCCAACGGCCTGACTTTC
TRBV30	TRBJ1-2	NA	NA	CAWSVPPLYGYTF	TGTGCCTGGAGTGTCCCACCACTCTATGGCTACACCTTC